This entry lists 28 T cell receptor beta chains sequenced from one sample in a study of blood T cell repertoires in COVID-19. Produced via immunoSEQ multiplex PCR; TCRdb's table is partial and in-frame only. The data contain around 100,000 clones, about 86% of them singletons. Sequencing used peripheral blood. The origin of the receptors is a human donor in a cohort sampled during active COVID-19.

The chain combines TRBV28 with TRBJ1-2; 11 nucleotides align to TRBD1. The CDR3 sequence is 15 residues long. Germline V gene sequence: CDR1 MDHEN, CDR2 SYDVKM. J lost 4 bases, V lost 6 bases, and 7 bases had no gene match. The DNA for the CDR3 is TGTGCCAGCAGCCGGACAGGGGGCGCATTCTATGGCTACACCTTC. The encoded protein is CASSRTGGAFYGYTF.

The rearrangement uses TRBV5-1 and TRBJ1-5; D possibly corresponds to TRBD1 (5 bases). Germline loops: CDR1 SGHRS, CDR2 YFSETQ. V was pared by 4 bases and J by 4 bases, with 15 bases between. The CDR3 consists of 15 residues. The CDR3, as DNA: TGCGCCAGCAGCCCTGGGGGGGGATTAAATCAGCCCCAGCATTTT. Translating gives CASSPGGGLNQPQHF.

There are a few counts of this clone. The chain has TRBV7-9 and TRBJ2-3, with D possibly matching TRBD1 (5 bases). The CDR3 runs 12 residues. V was cut by 4 bases and J by 9 bases, with 11 bases left in between. Germline V gene data show CDR1 as SEHNR and CDR2 as FQNEAQ (reference sequence). CDR3 sequence: CASSYPQGTQYF. In DNA, the CDR3 is TGTGCCAGCAGCTACCCCCAGGGCACGCAGTATTTT.

DNA of the CDR3: TGTGCCAGCAGCTTATCATTAACACACAAGAATGAGCAGTTCTTC. As protein: CASSLSLTHKNEQFF. The chain recombines TRBV5-5 with TRBJ2-1; D gene ambiguous. This CDR3 is 15 amino acids long. V gave up 2 bases and J gave up 7 bases, with 16 bases separating them. Germline CDR1 is SGHKS and CDR2 is YYEKEE (reference sequence).

The chain carries TRBV2 and TRBJ1-1, with TRBD1 identical over 7 bases. After removal of 8 bases from V and 10 bases from J, the junction contained 16 bases not matched to a gene. Germline values: CDR1 SNHLY, CDR2 FYNNEI. This CDR3 has 14 residues. DNA of the CDR3: TGTGCCAGCGTACGACAGGGCCGGAGTATCGGAGCTTTCTTT. Protein: CASVRQGRSIGAFF.

This chain links TRBV7-9 with TRBJ2-3; 10 positions agree with TRBD1. Germline lookup yields CDR1 SEHNR and CDR2 FQNEAQ (reference sequence). V was clipped by 4 bases and J by 2 bases; unmatched bases: 3. The CDR3 is 15 amino acids. The CDR3 DNA follows: TGTGCCAGCAGCTCCCGACAGGGGGCCACAGATACGCAGTATTTT. This sequence encodes CASSSRQGATDTQYF.

The rearrangement uses TRBV28 and TRBJ2-3; D unresolved. V shed 6 bases and J shed 1 base, with 11 bases lying between them. CDR1 is MDHEN and CDR2 is SYDVKM in the germline V gene. This CDR3 has 14 amino acids. CDR3 in DNA: TGTGCCAGCAGCCCCAGCGCAGGCACAGATACGCAGTATTTT. Translating it yields CASSPSAGTDTQYF.

The CDR3 sequence: CASSADGVNNSPLHF. In DNA, the CDR3 is TGTGCCAGCAGCGCGGATGGAGTTAATAATTCACCCCTCCACTTT. The chain couples TRBV9 to TRBJ1-6; D is unclear. CDR3 length equals 15 residues. CDR1 and CDR2 (germline): SGDLS, YYNGEE. V lost 3 bases to trimming and J lost 5 bases, with 12 bases between them.

The V call is TRBV7-9, the J call TRBJ2-1; TRBD1 agrees at 7 bases. In germline, CDR1 is SEHNR, CDR2 FQNEAQ (reference sequence). CDR3 length: 17 residues. With 4 bases clipped from V and 2 bases from J, the junction kept 11 bases outside the gene matches. The CDR3 bases are TGTGCCAGCAGCTCCGACTCGACAGGGAGCGCCTACAATGAGCAGTTCTTC. Translation: CASSSDSTGSAYNEQFF.

Here the CDR3 reads CASSQGKSEAFF. The CDR3, as DNA: TGTGCCAGCTCACAGGGGAAGTCTGAAGCTTTCTTT. V usage is TRBV18 and J usage is TRBJ1-1; maybe TRBD1 (5 bases). CDR1 is KGHSH, CDR2 LQKENI, per germline. The CDR3 is 12 residues long. With 4 bases removed from V and 6 bases from J, the gap between germline ends came to 9 bases.

The chain employs TRBV5-1 and TRBJ2-3, with TRBD2 identical over 9 bases. J gave up 1 base and V 0 bases, and 9 bases lay outside the gene matches. Looked up from germline, CDR1 is SGHRS and CDR2 is YFSETQ. The CDR3 sequence is 18 residues long. CDR3: CASSLVASGADRTDTQYF. As DNA, the CDR3 is TGCGCCAGCAGCTTGGTGGCTAGCGGGGCTGATCGCACAGATACGCAGTATTTT.

The chain recombines TRBV5-1 with TRBJ2-7; D remains unclear. The V and J ends lost 7 bases and 3 bases respectively, with 11 bases between them. Germline V gene sequence: CDR1 SGHRS, CDR2 YFSETQ. The CDR3 spans 12 residues. CDR3 nucleotide sequence: TGCGCCAGCGTAGGCGCAGGCTACGAGCAGTACTTC. Translated: CASVGAGYEQYF.

This sequence joins TRBV27 and TRBJ2-7, with 7 bases aligning to TRBD1. The germline CDR1 and CDR2 sequences are MNHEY and SMNVEV (reference sequence). The CDR3 extends over 15 amino acids. V lost 4 bases, J lost 2 bases, and 8 bases stayed unmatched. The CDR3 here is CASSYKQGRTYEQYF. The DNA of the CDR3 is TGTGCCAGCAGTTACAAACAGGGGCGGACCTACGAGCAGTACTTC.

The chain employs TRBV7-8 and TRBJ2-7; 7 bases fit TRBD2. The V gene end was trimmed by 1 base and the J gene end by 2 bases; junction bases not matched to a gene: 11. This CDR3 has 17 amino acids. The germline V gene encodes CDR1 SGHVS and CDR2 FQNEAQ. The CDR3 protein is CASSLGEGGGSPYEQYF. The CDR3 nucleotides are TGTGCCAGCAGCTTAGGCGAGGGTGGCGGGAGCCCCTACGAGCAGTACTTC.

V and J are TRBV14 and TRBJ2-1; TRBD2 matches at 12 bases. Losses at the gene ends were 1 base for V and 7 bases for J; bases not matched to a gene: 8. CDR1 and CDR2 from the germline V gene are SGHDN and FVKESK. This CDR3 spans 17 amino acids. The CDR3 is CASSQGRLAGVRNEQFF. The CDR3 nucleotides read TGTGCCAGCAGCCAAGGGAGACTAGCGGGAGTAAGAAATGAGCAGTTCTTC.

The chain links TRBV28 to TRBJ2-3; 8 bases align to TRBD1. Trimming took 3 bases from V and 5 from J; bases not matched to a gene: 4. The germline CDR1 and CDR2 sequences are MDHEN and SYDVKM. This CDR3 has 14 amino acids. The CDR3 protein is CASSLSGGLDTQYF. The CDR3 DNA sequence: TGTGCCAGCAGTTTGTCAGGGGGCCTAGATACGCAGTATTTT. The full variable domain, rest sourced from reference TRBV28 and TRBJ2-3, is DVKVTQSSRYLVKRTGEKVFLECVQDMDHENMFWYRQDPGLGLRLIYFSYDVKMKEKGDIPEGYSVSREKKERFSLILESASTNQTSMYLCASSLSGGLDTQYFGPGTRLTVL.

CDR3 in amino acids: CASSLGLAGSTDTQYF. The CDR3 region has the DNA TGTGCCAGCAGCTTAGGGCTAGCGGGAAGCACAGATACGCAGTATTTT. This chain links TRBV11-2 with TRBJ2-3, with TRBD2 matching 9 bases. CDR1 and CDR2 from the germline V gene are SGHAT and FQNNGV. Losses at the gene ends were 1 base for V and 0 bases for J; bases not matched to a gene: 2. This CDR3 has 16 amino acids.

In the case of this clone: This may stem from a read error, because a much larger clone lies one nucleotide away. The chain links TRBV14 to TRBJ1-1; 10 bases align to TRBD1. The germline CDR1 and CDR2 sequences are SGHDN and FVKESK. V was clipped by 4 bases and J by 5 bases; unmatched bases: 1. The CDR3 consists of 13 residues. The CDR3 here is CASSLGQGTEAFF. The CDR3 DNA sequence: TGTGCCAGCAGCCTGGGACAGGGGACTGAAGCTTTCTTT.

This chain links TRBV6-2 or TRBV6-3 with TRBJ2-2; D is possibly TRBD1 (5 bases). The CDR3 length is 13 residues. The germline V gene encodes CDR1 MNHEY and CDR2 SVGEGT. Trimming left V 6 bases short and J 6 bases short, with 11 bases between. The CDR3 bases are TGTGCCAGCAGCTTGACAGTTGCCGGGGAGCTGTTTTTT. It encodes CASSLTVAGELFF.

CDR3 bases: TGTGCCAGCTCACTACAAGAGACCCAGTACTTC. Protein sequence: CASSLQETQYF. This chain connects TRBV18 to TRBJ2-5; D is uncertain. CDR3 length: 11 amino acids. The V end was cut by 4 bases, the J end by 2 bases, with 2 bases between. Germline-derived CDR1 and CDR2 are KGHSH and LQKENI.

This clone has a handful of counts. This sample includes further DNA sequences coding for the same CDR3. J is TRBJ2-5 and V is TRBV7-9; D call uncertain. This CDR3 region has 12 residues. Trimming shortened V by 5 bases and J by 5 bases, and 9 bases separated the two germline ends. CDR1 is SEHNR and CDR2 is FQNEAQ in the germline V gene (reference sequence). CDR3 region: CASSLSGETQYF. CDR3 coding DNA: TGTGCCAGCAGCCTGTCGGGTGAGACCCAGTACTTC.

The chain carries TRBV19 and TRBJ2-3; D is perhaps TRBD2 (6 bases). There are 13 residues in the CDR3. Trimming removed 8 bases from V and 6 bases from J, with 15 bases in between. In germline, CDR1 is LNHDA, CDR2 SQIVND (reference sequence). The CDR3 bases are TGTGCCAGTTGGGGGGAGAGGCGGGATACGCAGTATTTT. As protein: CASWGERRDTQYF.

This clone showed up just once. The chain carries TRBV25-1 and TRBJ1-2; no clear D gene. The CDR3 is 12 amino acids. Germline V gene sequence: CDR1 MGHDK, CDR2 SYGVNS. The V end was cut by 9 bases, the J end by 7 bases, with 15 bases between. Written as DNA, the CDR3 is TGTGCCAGTAGTCCCATGGCGGGTGGCTACACCTTC. It translates to CASSPMAGGYTF.

This chain connects TRBV11-2 to TRBJ2-7, with 8 bases fitting TRBD2. The CDR3 sequence is 14 residues long. V lost 5 bases, J lost 4 bases, and 7 bases stayed unmatched. Per germline, CDR1 SGHAT and CDR2 FQNNGV. In DNA, the CDR3 is TGTGCCAGCAGCGGTTCCGGGACTAGATACGAGCAGTACTTC. Amino acid sequence: CASSGSGTRYEQYF. The full variable domain, in which reference TRBV11-2 and TRBJ2-7 provide the parts outside the CDR3, is EAGVAQSPRYKIIEKRQSVAFWCNPISGHATLYWYQQILGQGPKLLIQFQNNGVVDDSQLPKDRFSAERLKGVDSTLKIQPAKLEDSAVYLCASSGSGTRYEQYFGPGTRLTVT.

The rearrangement uses TRBV29-1 and TRBJ2-1, with TRBD2 identical over 9 bases. CDR1 SQVTM and CDR2 ANQGSEA come from the germline V gene. V lost 3 bases to trimming and J lost 3 bases; unmatched junction nucleotides: 3. This CDR3 is built from 14 residues. Here the CDR3 DNA reads TGCAGCGTTGATTTAGCGGGGGACTACAATGAGCAGTTCTTC. It yields the protein CSVDLAGDYNEQFF.

The chain links TRBV27 to TRBJ2-7; 8 positions match TRBD1. The trim removed 6 bases at V and 6 bases at J, leaving 13 bases unmatched. This CDR3 contains 15 residues. The germline CDR1 and CDR2 sequences are MNHEY and SMNVEV (reference sequence). CDR3 DNA sequence: TGTGCCAGCAGAAACACGGACAGGGAATTCTCCGAGCAGTACTTC. Residues: CASRNTDREFSEQYF.

The gene calls are TRBV10-3 and TRBJ2-7; 14 bases map to TRBD2. CDR1 ENHRY and CDR2 SYGVKD come from the germline V gene. Unmatched junction bases numbered 3, after V lost 6 bases and J lost 5 bases. The length of the CDR3 is 14 residues. The CDR3 nucleotides are TGTGCCATCAGGGGGACTAGCGGGAGTCACGAGCAGTACTTC. As protein: CAIRGTSGSHEQYF.

The rearrangement links TRBV27 to TRBJ1-1; D gene uncertain. Trimming stripped 3 bases from V and 2 bases from J, with 10 bases between. Per the germline V gene, CDR1 is MNHEY and CDR2 is SMNVEV (reference sequence). The CDR3 is 14 amino acids. CDR3 DNA: TGTGCCAGCAGTTTGGAGCCCCGTAACACTGAAGCTTTCTTT. Translating gives CASSLEPRNTEAFF.